The clone carrying this TCR beta chain was observed a single time. What it binds is not known. This entry belongs to a study of T cells after yellow fever vaccination. TCRdb ran MiXCR on the 5' RACE reads and lists one entry per CDR3 protein. The table lists 100,000 to 150,000 distinct CDR3 sequences, roughly 15% of them singletons, with roughly 43% in the top ten. The study, taken as a whole, reports: At around 96% for CD4 and 70% to 90% for CD8, most primary-vaccination clones showed up again after the booster. Contaminating bulk clonotypes could be abundant in FACS-sorted repertoires.

The V gene's germline CDR1 is SNHLY and CDR2 FYNNEI. The CDR3 loop spans 18 amino acids. The ends were cut back, 3 bases at V and 4 bases at J, with 24 bases in the middle. This TCR was recovered from a man between 18 and 35 years old who received the YFV17D yellow fever vaccine. The sequencing used CD8+ T cells sorted from PBMCs, collected 5 days after the yellow fever booster vaccination. The chain uses TRBV2 and TRBJ1-2; no clear D. The CDR3 region has the DNA TGTGCCAGCAGTGACTGGGCCTTCCCCCGGGTGTACCCCTATGGCTACACCTTC. This encodes CASSDWAFPRVYPYGYTF.